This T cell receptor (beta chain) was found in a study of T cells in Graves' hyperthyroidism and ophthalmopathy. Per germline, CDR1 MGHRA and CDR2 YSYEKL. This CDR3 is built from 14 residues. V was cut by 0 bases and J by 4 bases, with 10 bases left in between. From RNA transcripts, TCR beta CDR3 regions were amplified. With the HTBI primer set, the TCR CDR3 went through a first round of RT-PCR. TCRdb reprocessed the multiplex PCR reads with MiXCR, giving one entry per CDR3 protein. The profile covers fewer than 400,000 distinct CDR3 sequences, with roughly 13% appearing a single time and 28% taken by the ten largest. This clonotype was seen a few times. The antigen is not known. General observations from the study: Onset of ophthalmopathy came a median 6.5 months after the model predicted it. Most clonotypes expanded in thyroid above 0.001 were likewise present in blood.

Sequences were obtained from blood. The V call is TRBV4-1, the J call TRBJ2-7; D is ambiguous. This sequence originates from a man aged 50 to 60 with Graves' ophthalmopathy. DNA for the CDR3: TGCGCCAGCAGCCAAGACGGCCTGGGGTACGAGCAGTACTTC. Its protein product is CASSQDGLGYEQYF.